This T cell receptor beta chain was recorded in a study of blood T cell repertoires in COVID-19. Turning to the study itself: T cells, B-cell-depleted T cells, or PBMCs provided the cDNA or gDNA that served as material.

This clone was seen a single time. Some clones are missing from TCRdb's copy, which holds only in-frame ones; the method was immunoSEQ multiplex PCR. Here the sample spans some 62,000 clones, 65% to 80% being singletons. The TCR originated in a human donor in a cohort sampled during active COVID-19. Sequencing was performed on peripheral blood.

The CDR3 loop reads CASSFHLAGSPEQFF. The CDR3 DNA is TGTGCCAGCAGTTTCCATCTAGCGGGGAGCCCCGAGCAGTTCTTC. This sequence joins TRBV28 and TRBJ2-1; 9 bases align to TRBD2. Looked up from germline, CDR1 is MDHEN and CDR2 is SYDVKM. The CDR3 spans 15 residues. Germline trimming cut 3 bases from V and 10 bases from J; bases unmatched to any gene: 10.